These 4 T cell receptor beta chains came from one sample sequenced in a study of T cell responses to AZD1222 COVID-19 vaccine. Data came from immunoSEQ multiplex PCR; TCRdb stores just in-frame clones and leaves some out. There are 90,000 to 100,000 clones in the sample; nearly 90% occur only once, and roughly 2.9% lies in the top ten. The sequenced sample was peripheral blood, obtained on day 0 of AZD1222 vaccination. The receptors were sampled from an adult in good health.

J is TRBJ1-1 and V is TRBV6-6; 7 bases are shared with TRBD1. V was clipped by 6 bases and J by 3 bases; unmatched bases: 10. There are 15 residues in the CDR3. The V gene's germline CDR1 is MNHNY and CDR2 SVGAGI (reference sequence). In nucleotides, the CDR3 is TGTGCCAGCAGCGACGCAGGGGGAGGTTACACTGAAGCTTTCTTT. It specifies CASSDAGGGYTEAFF.

This sequence joins TRBV4-3 and TRBJ2-1; D uncertain. With 0 bases removed from V and 6 bases from J, the gap between germline ends came to 9 bases. Germline loops: CDR1 LGHNA, CDR2 YSLEER. This CDR3 spans 14 amino acids. The CDR3 is CASSQETVFNEQFF. Here the CDR3 DNA reads TGCGCCAGCAGCCAAGAAACAGTCTTCAATGAGCAGTTCTTC.

Only a few counts were recorded for this clone. The rearrangement links TRBV7-9 to TRBJ1-2, with 9 nucleotides matching TRBD1. The CDR3 length is 14 residues. Germline-derived CDR1 and CDR2 are SEHNR and FQNEAQ (reference sequence). V lost 4 bases, J lost 6 bases, and 6 bases stayed unmatched. CDR3 in amino acids: CASSSPGTGNGYTF. The CDR3 DNA follows: TGTGCCAGCAGCTCGCCCGGGACAGGGAATGGCTACACCTTC.

The V and J genes are TRBV7-3 and TRBJ2-7; the D is unclear. The CDR3 has 15 residues. Trimming removed 5 bases at V and 5 bases at J, with 19 bases between. Germline V gene lookup returns CDR1 SGHTA and CDR2 FQGTGA. The chain's CDR3 is CASSPTGPFPHEQYF. The CDR3 nucleotides are TGTGCCAGCAGCCCCACCGGGCCCTTCCCCCACGAGCAGTACTTC.